A selection of T cell receptor beta chains follows, all from one sample in a study of blood T cell repertoires in COVID-19. Only in-frame clones appear in the TCRdb table, and some are missing; sequencing was by immunoSEQ multiplex PCR. The sample gives about 160,000 clones, about four fifths of which show up once; approximately 18% is in the top ten. Sequenced sample: PBMCs or T cells enriched from blood (not recorded which). The receptors were gathered from a man in his 60s who had recovered from COVID-19. CDR3s include the opening cysteine and the closing phenylalanine or tryptophan. Each record gives: clone size, V gene, J gene, D gene, CDR3 protein, CDR3 DNA. D genes are given only for firm matches. The size field is filled for only some rows; it gives once, few, many or a size class.

NA	TRBV2	TRBJ1-4	NA	CASRRVQFNEKLFF	TGTGCCAGCAGGAGGGTACAATTTAATGAAAAACTGTTTTTT
NA	TRBV7-9	TRBJ1-1	TRBD1	CASSPGQGAFTDAEAFF	TGTGCCAGCAGCCCCGGACAGGGGGCCTTTACGGACGCTGAAGCTTTCTTT
NA	TRBV5-4	TRBJ1-4	NA	CASSLNREEKLFF	TGTGCCAGCAGCTTGAACAGGGAGGAAAAACTGTTTTTT
NA	TRBV7-7	TRBJ1-6	NA	CASSSSRAGDSPLHF	TGTGCCAGCAGCTCGTCTAGGGCGGGCGATTCACCCCTCCACTTT
NA	TRBV9	TRBJ2-1	NA	CASSVAPNNEQFF	TGTGCCAGCAGCGTAGCCCCAAACAATGAGCAGTTCTTC
NA	TRBV27	TRBJ1-1	NA	CASSSRRGDTEAFF	TGTGCCAGCAGTTCCCGGAGGGGTGACACTGAAGCTTTCTTT
NA	TRBV15	TRBJ1-4	TRBD1	CATSRPPEGGENEKLFF	TGTGCCACCAGCAGGCCCCCGGAAGGGGGCGAAAATGAAAAACTGTTTTTT
NA	TRBV3-1/TRBV3-2	TRBJ2-1	NA	CASSPYTNPYNEQFF	TGTGCCAGCAGCCCTTACACAAACCCCTACAATGAGCAGTTCTTC
NA	TRBV11-2	TRBJ2-5	NA	CASSLVVGLETQYF	TGTGCCAGCAGCTTAGTGGTTGGGCTGGAGACCCAGTACTTC
NA	TRBV27	TRBJ1-3	TRBD1	CASRRLTGGASGNTIYF	TGTGCCAGCAGGCGTCTCACAGGGGGCGCGTCTGGAAACACCATATATTTT
NA	TRBV29-1	TRBJ2-4	TRBD2	CSVERASGRYF	TGCAGCGTTGAAAGGGCTAGCGGGCGCTACTTC
NA	TRBV5-1	TRBJ1-6	NA	CASRGVNSPLHF	TGCGCCAGCAGAGGGGTGAATTCACCCCTCCACTTT
NA	TRBV7-9	TRBJ1-2	NA	CASSRQNYYGYTF	TGTGCCAGCAGCCGACAGAACTACTATGGCTACACCTTC
NA	TRBV29-1	TRBJ1-1	TRBD1	CSVSQGYTEAFF	TGCAGCGTGTCACAGGGGTACACTGAAGCTTTCTTT
NA	TRBV25-1	TRBJ2-7	NA	CASSELSWTQTYEQYF	TGTGCCAGCAGTGAATTGTCTTGGACACAAACCTACGAGCAGTACTTC
NA	TRBV11-2	TRBJ2-5	TRBD1	CASSLGTAGETQYF	TGTGCCAGCAGCCTGGGGACAGCAGGAGAGACCCAGTACTTC
NA	TRBV28	TRBJ2-1	TRBD1	CASSYDATGGLSYNEQFF	TGTGCCAGCAGTTATGACGCCACAGGGGGTTTGTCCTACAATGAGCAGTTCTTC
few	TRBV5-6	TRBJ1-2	TRBD1	CASSLFGRGNYGYTF	TGTGCCAGCAGCTTGTTCGGCAGGGGGAACTATGGCTACACCTTC
NA	TRBV18	TRBJ2-7	NA	CASSPSTEQYF	TGTGCCAGCTCACCTTCTACGGAGCAGTACTTC
NA	TRBV29-1	TRBJ1-1	NA	CSVQTGGAKNTEAFF	TGCAGCGTCCAGACCGGGGGGGCAAAGAACACTGAAGCTTTCTTT
NA	TRBV6-5	TRBJ1-6	TRBD1	CASDRDRGIAPLHF	TGTGCCAGCGACCGGGACAGGGGGATAGCACCCCTCCACTTT
NA	TRBV24-1	TRBJ1-5	NA	CATSDQDSFNQPQHF	TGTGCCACCAGTGACCAGGACAGTTTCAATCAGCCCCAGCATTTT
NA	TRBV3-1/TRBV3-2	TRBJ1-2	NA	CASSQEGWGKGTPRGYTF	TGTGCCAGCAGCCAAGAAGGGTGGGGAAAAGGGACTCCGCGGGGCTACACCTTC
NA	TRBV10-3	TRBJ2-7	TRBD1	CAIRGTGGPQEQYF	TGTGCCATCAGGGGGACAGGGGGGCCCCAGGAGCAGTACTTC
many	TRBV7-9	TRBJ1-3	NA	CASSFTGDSGNTIYF	TGTGCCAGCAGCTTTACGGGGGATTCTGGAAACACCATATATTTT
NA	TRBV27	TRBJ2-1	TRBD2	CASSPTRTSGRTKLDEQFF	TGTGCCAGCAGTCCCACCCGGACTAGCGGGAGGACGAAACTGGATGAGCAGTTCTTC
NA	TRBV15	TRBJ1-5	NA	CATSRDPTGGQPQHF	TGTGCCACCAGCAGAGATCCAACAGGTGGCCAGCCCCAGCATTTT
many	TRBV7-9	TRBJ2-2	NA	CASSERGYTGELFF	TGTGCCAGCAGCGAGAGGGGGTACACCGGGGAGCTGTTTTTT
once	TRBV7-7	TRBJ2-7	NA	CASSLALSGKQYF	TGTGCCAGCAGCTTAGCGCTATCGGGGAAGCAGTACTTC
few	TRBV12-3/TRBV12-4	TRBJ1-1	NA	CASTASTEAFF	TGTGCCAGCACCGCGAGCACTGAAGCTTTCTTT
NA	TRBV19	TRBJ2-5	NA	CASSVSRGETQYF	TGTGCCAGTAGTGTCTCAAGGGGAGAGACCCAGTACTTC
few	TRBV6-1	TRBJ1-2	NA	CASSEDGGYGYTF	TGTGCCAGCAGTGAGGACGGGGGCTATGGCTACACCTTC
NA	TRBV6-4	TRBJ2-3	TRBD2	CASSDSGTSGADTQYF	TGTGCCAGCAGTGACTCCGGGACTAGCGGGGCAGATACGCAGTATTTT
NA	TRBV6-4	TRBJ2-1	TRBD2	CASSELAGGQGEQFF	TGTGCCAGCAGTGAACTAGCGGGAGGGCAGGGTGAGCAGTTCTTC
NA	TRBV19	TRBJ2-3	NA	CASSRTVLTDTQYF	TGTGCCAGTAGTCGGACAGTCCTCACAGATACGCAGTATTTT
NA	TRBV19	TRBJ1-1	TRBD1	CASKEGAWTEAFF	TGTGCCAGTAAAGAGGGGGCCTGGACTGAAGCTTTCTTT
NA	TRBV5-1	TRBJ2-3	NA	CASSSDRLQGDTQYF	TGCGCCAGCAGCTCCGACAGGCTCCAAGGAGATACGCAGTATTTT
NA	TRBV19	TRBJ1-6	NA	CASSTTGNNSPLHF	TGTGCCAGTAGTACTACAGGGAATAATTCACCCCTCCACTTT
NA	TRBV7-2	TRBJ2-2	NA	CASSLASGGVAGELFF	TGTGCCAGCAGCTTAGCCTCTGGAGGGGTCGCCGGGGAGCTGTTTTTT
NA	TRBV5-1	TRBJ2-7	TRBD1	CASSLGWAGGSYEQYF	TGCGCCAGCAGCTTGGGTTGGGCAGGGGGCTCCTACGAGCAGTACTTC
NA	TRBV13	TRBJ1-4	NA	CASSLGLTVNEKLFF	TGTGCCAGCAGCTTAGGCTTAACAGTAAATGAAAAACTGTTTTTT